Sequencing of this T cell receptor (beta chain) was carried out in a study of cytomegalovirus exposure and HLA in healthy donors (dated by TCRdb to 2015 to 2018). Regarding the research as a whole: An earlier analysis of some 600 of the donors reported 276 Gb of sequence data and 100 million to 120 million unique TCR beta sequences obtained from around 180 million T cells. Around 320 gigabases of sequencing data and around 87 million unique TCR sequences were included in an early release covering over 600 HLA-typed donors. Of the 300 to 450 genotyped donors, 75% to 85% were placed in the genetic ancestry cluster associated with self-reported Caucasian donors. The study aimed to test whether cataloging public T cell receptors could reveal signatures of past pathogen exposure. Using immunosequencing, the study profiled T cell repertoires from fewer than 850 subjects and related those repertoires to cytomegalovirus serostatus. Besides the first cohort of approximately 670 subjects, a separate validation cohort made up of roughly 130 different subjects was used. To predict cytomegalovirus infection status, the study combined high-throughput TCR immunosequencing, statistical association of individual TCRs with disease status, and machine learning. In a later analysis, previously published TCR beta repertoires from about 670 donors were re-analyzed and high-resolution HLA genotyping was added so that TCR occurrence patterns could be studied. In the later analysis, no new phenotypic data were used to find candidate immune exposures; instead, reliance was placed on TCR beta sequences and their occurrence across donors. To decide whether each TCR beta V gene segment behaved as functional or pseudogenic, an earlier analysis of some 570 of the donors relied on high-throughput TCR beta sequencing. Donor age, sex, ethnicity and CMV serostatus were collected together with the repertoire data. In a later genetic analysis, genome-wide SNP genotypes for about 60% of the 666 donors were used, and that subset was treated as a discovery cohort. Every repertoire in the discovery cohort had been generated on one and the same sequencing platform. HLA typing included class I and class II loci at four-digit resolution. The number of typed donors differed by locus: about 620-640 for A, B, C, DRB1 and DQB1; 500 to 550 for DQA1; 600 to 610 for DPA1; and roughly 450 for DPB1. A handful of DR-DQ haplotypes were handled as single units for association and clustering because linkage in the cohort was strong. On average, roughly 250,000 unique TCR beta nucleotide sequences were sequenced per donor among fewer than 500 genotyped donors of the cohort, with roughly 18% of those sequences being non-productive.

Receptor amplification or capture employed the immunoSEQ multiplex PCR assay. For the multiplex PCR, a mixture combining 60 forward primers for TCR Vbeta segments and 13 reverse primers for TCR Jbeta segments was used. Amplification of the CDR3 region of rearranged TCR beta genes was performed with a multiplex PCR assay on genomic DNA. The Illumina HiSeq System was used to sequence the amplified TCR beta libraries as 87-base-pair reads. The authors processed their data as follows. In a later analysis, tens of millions of unique TCR beta chains were counted across the 650 to 700 repertoires, and roughly 10 million of these chains were shared by at least two donors. Raw reads were error-corrected and collapsed into unique sequences with a nearest-neighbor algorithm that merged closely related sequences to remove PCR and sequencing errors. Alignment of CDR3 sequences to IMGT reference sequences was used to assign V, D and J gene segments. Each retained sequence needed at least a six-nucleotide match to both a V gene segment and a J gene segment. Rearrangements were classified as productive when the CDR3 lacked stop codons and remained in frame with V and J, and all other rearrangements were classified as non-productive. CDR3 was defined by IMGT convention, running from the second conserved V-encoded cysteine to the conserved J-encoded phenylalanine. In an earlier analysis of some 550 of the donors, sequences lacking an unambiguous match to a single V gene segment were excluded. An earlier analysis of just under 600 of the donors called V segments functional above 56.7% productive rearrangements and segregating when the between-donor standard deviation exceeded 5%. A statistical classification framework was built for diagnosing cytomegalovirus status from the catalog of TCR beta chain sequences. V and J gene assignment, in a later analysis, came from comparing TCR nucleotide sequences with IMGT/GENE-DB human TR gene sequences. Using the TCRdist pipeline, a later analysis assigned CDR3 sequences along with most-parsimonious VDJ recombination scenarios. A later analysis defined each TCR beta chain by its CDR3 amino acid sequence plus V-gene family, and excluded reads lacking a unique V-gene family. A later analysis removed roughly 590 highly shared, low-generation-probability nucleotide sequences to deal with suspected cross-contamination and a sequencing artifact. A later analysis calculated a clonal expansion index for each public chain from normalized within-repertoire ranks of inferred template counts. A later analysis computed generation probabilities with a VDJ recombination model fitted to out-of-frame rearrangements, and checked the results against IGoR. Hypergeometric tests were used in a later analysis to score TCR-TCR, TCR-HLA and TCR-CMV co-occurrence, with a repertoire-size bias correction applied to the TCR pairs. False discovery rates were estimated in a later analysis by permuting HLA or CMV assignments 20 times. In a later analysis, co-occurring TCRs were grouped with DBSCAN, and TCRdist sequence similarity was added when clustering was performed within HLA-allele-positive subsets. Repertoires with fewer than 30,000 or more than 120,000 public chains, plus five repertoires with anomalous nucleotide sharing, were excluded from co-occurrence clustering. Sourced from immuneACCESS, this table was stored by TCRdb with only in-frame sequences that have V and J called. A share of the clones is absent; for the studies checked, an unresolved V gene accounts for under half, and the remainder has no known explanation. From that table come the V and J calls and clone size; the DNA was used to work out D and trimming. The sample table lists roughly 80,000 clones, approximately 75% of them with a count of one. Clones ranked in the top ten supply approximately 7.2% of the sample.

Paper-wide results and their limitations: The sequencing pipeline was judged likely to have produced a cluster of highly shared sequence variants as a technical artifact. An association between a missense DCLRE1C variant and V-gene and J-gene trimming of TCR beta chains was found in a later genetic analysis and replicated in an independent cohort. Because some donors lacked HLA typing at each locus, the association tests relied only on the typed subset. In the study, approximately 160 TCR beta chains were listed as associated with cytomegalovirus. The authors suggested that the approach could potentially be extended to other disease states and immunological phenotypes. Several of the top co-occurrence clusters appeared to be linked to parvovirus B19, influenza, CMV and Epstein-Barr virus, according to a later analysis. Most CMV-associated TCR beta chains appeared to be HLA-restricted in a later analysis, and the HLA associations seemed to be driven largely by CMV exposure. In a later analysis, TCR association rates were found to vary across HLA loci, with the most associated TCRs seen for DRB1 alleles and the fewest for HLA-C alleles. In a later analysis, HLA-associated TCR beta chains showed more clonal expansion and lower generation probabilities than non-associated chains that were equally common. At a false discovery rate of 0.05, a later analysis linked 16,951 TCR beta sequences to specific HLA alleles. While some public TCRs were present in many individuals, most TCR sequences turned up only very rarely across donors. Because counts were too low, some 17 rarely observed V segments, including chromosome 9 orphons, were left out of the earlier analysis of 500 to 750 of the donors. This cohort had only TCR beta chains sequenced, and the lack of alpha or paired-chain data limited which features could be detected. The classifier was reported to diagnose cytomegalovirus status with high specificity and sensitivity in both the original and validation cohorts. Linkage disequilibrium might explain the correlated functional status among segregating V segments, but an unknown experimental factor could not be excluded. Some IMGT-functional V segments, including TRBV6-2 and TRBV6-3, could not be told apart with the 87-base-pair reads, so those segments were excluded. Sequencing depth was assumed to be roughly uniform across donors in the presence/absence analyses, though that assumption may not hold. For the cohort, immune exposure information was limited to CMV serostatus. When HLA alleles, especially DR and DQ, strongly co-occurred, attributing TCR associations to individual alleles was difficult. A further reported finding was that TCR beta sequences accurately predicted the HLA-A and HLA-B alleles for most subjects in the first cohort. According to a later genetic analysis, donors in an Asian-associated ancestry cluster had fewer N-insertions in productive TCRs than the roughly 700-donor mean. In vitro tests confirmed that three of the cytomegalovirus-associated TCR beta chains recognize cytomegalovirus antigens. In an earlier analysis of 587 of the donors, most TCR beta V segments were observed in productive rearrangements about 90% or about 30% of the time, broadly matching IMGT annotations.

There are a few counts of this clone. Its specific antigen is unknown. No base quality information exists; no much larger clone differs at one position. In total, more than 500 healthy bone marrow donors made up the cohort. All cohort members were sampled while nominally healthy, although unrecorded immune exposures were likely present. The donor was CMV seronegative and belonged to the group of around 350 seronegative cohort members. Each donor provided a peripheral blood sample, and peripheral blood mononuclear cells were used for TCR beta sequencing. Genomic DNA was extracted from the blood cell samples with the Qiagen DNeasy Blood Extraction Kit. For CDR1 and CDR2, the germline V gene lists SNHLY and FYNNEI. CDR3 length: 12 amino acids, cysteine to phenylalanine. Just the 36-base CDR3 DNA is kept, in frame starting at base 1. The junction shows trimming of 3 bases on V and 3 bases on J, plus 5 bases between the germline ends.

Recombination joined TRBV2 with TRBJ2-5; possibly the D gene is TRBD1, per 5 matching bases. The source material was PBMCs. This receptor was identified in a woman aged 40 to 55 in good health and CMV-seronegative. The CDR3 region reads CASSETEETQYF. In nucleotide form, the sequence is TGTGCCAGCAGTGAGACAGAAGAGACCCAGTACTTC.